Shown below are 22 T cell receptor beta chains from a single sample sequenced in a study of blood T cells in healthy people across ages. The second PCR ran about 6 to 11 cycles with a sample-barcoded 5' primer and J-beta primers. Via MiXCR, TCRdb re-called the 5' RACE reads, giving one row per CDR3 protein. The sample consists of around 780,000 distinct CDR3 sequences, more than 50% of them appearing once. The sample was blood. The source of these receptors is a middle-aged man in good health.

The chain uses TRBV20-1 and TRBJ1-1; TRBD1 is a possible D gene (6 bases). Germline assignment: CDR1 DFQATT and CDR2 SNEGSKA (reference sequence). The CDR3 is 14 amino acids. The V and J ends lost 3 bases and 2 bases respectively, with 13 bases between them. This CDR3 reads CSASYGGGNTEAFF. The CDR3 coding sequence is TGCAGTGCTAGTTACGGAGGGGGTAACACTGAAGCTTTCTTT.

The CDR3 spells CASTPGVGSMYEQYF. CDR3 DNA sequence: TGTGCCAGCACGCCTGGGGTAGGATCGATGTACGAGCAGTACTTC. V gene TRBV7-2 combines with J gene TRBJ2-7; D remains ambiguous. V shed 7 bases and J shed 4 bases, with 20 bases lying between them. The CDR3 covers 15 residues. CDR1 is SGHTA, CDR2 FQGNSA, per germline.

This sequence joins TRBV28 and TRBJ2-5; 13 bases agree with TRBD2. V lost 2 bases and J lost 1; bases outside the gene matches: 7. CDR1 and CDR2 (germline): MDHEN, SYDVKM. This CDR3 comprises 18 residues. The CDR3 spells CASSLPPTSGGAQETQYF. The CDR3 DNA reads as TGTGCCAGCAGTTTACCGCCTACTAGCGGGGGGGCCCAAGAGACCCAGTACTTC.

This chain's CDR3 is CASRTEGAGTEAFF. The CDR3 region has the DNA TGTGCCAGCAGGACCGAAGGGGCGGGGACTGAAGCTTTCTTT. The chain joins TRBV7-9 to TRBJ1-1, with D possibly being TRBD1 (5 bases). The germline V gene encodes CDR1 SEHNR and CDR2 FQNEAQ (reference sequence). This CDR3 has 14 residues. Deletions cut 6 bases from V and 5 bases from J, with 16 bases between.

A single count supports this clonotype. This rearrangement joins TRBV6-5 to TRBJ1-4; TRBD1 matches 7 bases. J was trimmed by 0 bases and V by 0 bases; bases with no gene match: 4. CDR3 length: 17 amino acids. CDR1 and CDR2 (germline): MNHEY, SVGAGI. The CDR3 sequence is CASSYSVTGATNEKLFF. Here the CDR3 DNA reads TGTGCCAGCAGTTACTCGGTTACAGGGGCAACTAATGAAAAACTGTTTTTT.

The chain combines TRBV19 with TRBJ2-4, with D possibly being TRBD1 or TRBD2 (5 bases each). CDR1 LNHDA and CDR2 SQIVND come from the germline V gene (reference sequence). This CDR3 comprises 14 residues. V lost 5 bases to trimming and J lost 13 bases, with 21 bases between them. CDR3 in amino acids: CASSPRRDPLEQYF. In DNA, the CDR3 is TGTGCCAGTAGTCCTCGCAGGGACCCCTTGGAGCAGTACTTC.

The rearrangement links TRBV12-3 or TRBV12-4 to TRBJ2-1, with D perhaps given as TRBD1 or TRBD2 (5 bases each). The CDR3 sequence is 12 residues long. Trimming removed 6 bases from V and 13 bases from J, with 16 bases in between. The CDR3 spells CASSPGASTQFF. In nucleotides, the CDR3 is TGTGCCAGCAGCCCCGGGGCGTCAACCCAGTTCTTC.

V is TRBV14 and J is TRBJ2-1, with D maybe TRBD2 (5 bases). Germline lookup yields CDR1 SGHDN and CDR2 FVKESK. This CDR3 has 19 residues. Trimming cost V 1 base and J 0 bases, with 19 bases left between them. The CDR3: CASSQGRGYELSSYNEQFF. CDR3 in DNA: TGTGCCAGCAGCCAAGGGCGAGGGTATGAATTAAGCTCCTACAATGAGCAGTTCTTC.

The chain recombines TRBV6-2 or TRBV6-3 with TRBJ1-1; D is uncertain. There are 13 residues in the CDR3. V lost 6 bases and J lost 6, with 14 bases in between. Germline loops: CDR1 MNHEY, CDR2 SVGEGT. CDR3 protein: CASRPGLRAEAFF. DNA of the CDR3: TGTGCCAGCAGACCCGGGTTGAGGGCTGAAGCTTTCTTT.

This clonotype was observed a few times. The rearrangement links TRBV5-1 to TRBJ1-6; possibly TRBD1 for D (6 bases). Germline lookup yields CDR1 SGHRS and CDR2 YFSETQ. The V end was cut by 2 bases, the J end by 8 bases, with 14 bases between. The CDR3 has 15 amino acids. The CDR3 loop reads CASSFGGLTDSPLHF. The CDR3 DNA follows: TGCGCCAGCAGCTTCGGGGGCTTGACTGATTCACCCCTCCACTTT.

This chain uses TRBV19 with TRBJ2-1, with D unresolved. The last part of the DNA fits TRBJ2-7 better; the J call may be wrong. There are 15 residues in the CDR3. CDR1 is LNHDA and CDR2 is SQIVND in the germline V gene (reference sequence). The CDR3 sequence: CASSITPLPYNEQYF. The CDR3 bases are TGTGCCAGTAGTATTACCCCATTGCCCTACAATGAGCAGTACTTC.

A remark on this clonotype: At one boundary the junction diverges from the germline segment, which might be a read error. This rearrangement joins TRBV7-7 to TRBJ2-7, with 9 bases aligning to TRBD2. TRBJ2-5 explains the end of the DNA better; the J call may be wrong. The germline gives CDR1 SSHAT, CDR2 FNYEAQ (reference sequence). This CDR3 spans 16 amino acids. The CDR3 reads CASSPRMRGGAETQYF. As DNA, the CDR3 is TGTGCTAGCAGCCCTAGGATGCGGGGGGGCGCGGAGACCCAGTACTTC.

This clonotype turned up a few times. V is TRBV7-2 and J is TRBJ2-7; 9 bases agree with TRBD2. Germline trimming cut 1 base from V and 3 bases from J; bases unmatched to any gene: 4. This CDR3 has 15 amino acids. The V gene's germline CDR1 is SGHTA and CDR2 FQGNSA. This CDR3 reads CASSLGLAVGYEQYF. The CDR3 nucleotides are TGTGCCAGCAGCTTAGGACTAGCGGTTGGCTACGAGCAGTACTTC.

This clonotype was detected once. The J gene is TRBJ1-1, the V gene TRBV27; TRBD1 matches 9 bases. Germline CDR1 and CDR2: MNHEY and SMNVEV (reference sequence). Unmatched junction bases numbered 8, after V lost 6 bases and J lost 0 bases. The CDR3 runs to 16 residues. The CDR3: CASSPGQGKMNTEAFF. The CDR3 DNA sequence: TGTGCCAGCAGCCCCGGACAGGGGAAGATGAACACTGAAGCTTTCTTT.

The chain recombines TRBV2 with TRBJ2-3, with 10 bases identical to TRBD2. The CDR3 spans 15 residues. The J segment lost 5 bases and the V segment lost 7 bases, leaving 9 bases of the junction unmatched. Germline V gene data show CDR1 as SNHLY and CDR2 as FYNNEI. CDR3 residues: CASTPLAGILDTQYF. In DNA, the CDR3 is TGTGCCAGCACTCCACTAGCGGGGATCTTAGATACGCAGTATTTT.

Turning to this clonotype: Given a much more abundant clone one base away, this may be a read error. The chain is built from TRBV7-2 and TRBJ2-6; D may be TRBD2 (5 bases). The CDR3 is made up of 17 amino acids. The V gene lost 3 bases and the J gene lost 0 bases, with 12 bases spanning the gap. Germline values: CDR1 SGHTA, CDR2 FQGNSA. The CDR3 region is CASSLDSFNSGANVLTF. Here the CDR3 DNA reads TGTGCCAGCAGCTTGGACTCGTTCAACTCTGGGGCCAACGTCCTGACTTTC.

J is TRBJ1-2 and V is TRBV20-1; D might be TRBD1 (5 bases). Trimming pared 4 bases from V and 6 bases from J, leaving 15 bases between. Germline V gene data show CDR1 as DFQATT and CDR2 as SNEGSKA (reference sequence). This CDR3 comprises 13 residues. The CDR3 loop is CSATGAGTNGYTF. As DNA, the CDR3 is TGCAGTGCTACCGGGGCAGGCACAAATGGCTACACCTTC.

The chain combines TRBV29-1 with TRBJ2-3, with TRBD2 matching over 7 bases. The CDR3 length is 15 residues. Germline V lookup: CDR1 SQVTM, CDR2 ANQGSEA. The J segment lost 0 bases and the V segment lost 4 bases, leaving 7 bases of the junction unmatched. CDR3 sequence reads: CSVGSGVWSTDTQYF. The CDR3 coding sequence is TGCAGCGTTGGGAGCGGGGTGTGGAGCACAGATACGCAGTATTTT.

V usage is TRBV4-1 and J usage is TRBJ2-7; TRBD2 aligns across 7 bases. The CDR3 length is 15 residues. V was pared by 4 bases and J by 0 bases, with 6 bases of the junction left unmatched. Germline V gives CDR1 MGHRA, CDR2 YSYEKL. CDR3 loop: CASSLTGTNSYEQYF. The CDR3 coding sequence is TGCGCCAGCAGCCTCACCGGGACTAACTCCTACGAGCAGTACTTC.

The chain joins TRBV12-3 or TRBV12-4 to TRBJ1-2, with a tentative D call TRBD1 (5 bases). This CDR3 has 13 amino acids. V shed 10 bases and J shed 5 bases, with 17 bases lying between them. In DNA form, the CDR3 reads TGTGCCACCGCCAGGGCCGGTCCTTATGGCTACACCTTC. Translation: CATARAGPYGYTF.

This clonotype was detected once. The CDR3 reads CASSLGGVRATEAFF. The CDR3 DNA sequence: TGTGCCAGCAGTCTCGGGGGCGTCAGGGCCACTGAAGCTTTCTTT. The chain combines TRBV6-6 with TRBJ1-1, with a possible D match to TRBD1 (6 bases). This CDR3 is built from 15 residues. Trimming left V 5 bases short and J 4 bases short, with 17 bases between. CDR1 and CDR2 from the germline V gene are MNHNY and SVGAGI (reference sequence).

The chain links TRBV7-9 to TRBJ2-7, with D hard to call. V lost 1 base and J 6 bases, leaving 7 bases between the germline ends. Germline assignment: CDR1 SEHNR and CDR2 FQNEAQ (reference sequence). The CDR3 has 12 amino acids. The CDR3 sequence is CASSLELIEQYF. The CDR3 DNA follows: TGTGCCAGCAGCTTAGAACTCATCGAGCAGTACTTC.